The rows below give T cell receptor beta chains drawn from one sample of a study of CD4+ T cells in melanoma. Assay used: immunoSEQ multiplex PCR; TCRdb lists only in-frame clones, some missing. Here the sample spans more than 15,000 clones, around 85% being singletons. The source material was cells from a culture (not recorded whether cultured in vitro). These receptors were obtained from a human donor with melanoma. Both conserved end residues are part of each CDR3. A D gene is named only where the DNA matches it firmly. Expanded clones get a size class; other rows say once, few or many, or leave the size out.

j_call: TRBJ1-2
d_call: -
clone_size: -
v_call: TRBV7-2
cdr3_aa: CASSWISGEGNYGYTF
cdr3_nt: TGTGCCAGCAGCTGGATCAGCGGGGAGGGTAACTATGGCTACACCTTC

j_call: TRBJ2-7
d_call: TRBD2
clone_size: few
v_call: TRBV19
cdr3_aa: CASKAGGTYEQYF
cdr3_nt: TGTGCCAGTAAGGCGGGGGGCACCTACGAGCAGTACTTC

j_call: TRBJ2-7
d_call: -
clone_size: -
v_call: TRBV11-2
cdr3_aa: CASSLGPTYEQYF
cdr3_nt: TGTGCCAGCAGCTTAGGGCCCACCTACGAGCAGTACTTC

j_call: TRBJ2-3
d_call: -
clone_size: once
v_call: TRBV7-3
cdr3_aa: CASSLVGGPTDTQYF
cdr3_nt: TGTGCCAGCAGCTTGGTTGGCGGACCCACAGATACGCAGTATTTT

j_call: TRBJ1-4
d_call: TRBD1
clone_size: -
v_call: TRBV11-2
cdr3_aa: CASSHPGQGYRNEKLFF
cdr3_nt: TGTGCCAGCAGCCATCCGGGACAGGGTTACCGGAATGAAAAACTGTTTTTT

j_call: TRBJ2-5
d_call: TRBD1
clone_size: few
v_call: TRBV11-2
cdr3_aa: CASSPTGKETQYF
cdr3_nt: TGTGCCAGCAGCCCGACAGGGAAAGAGACCCAGTACTTC

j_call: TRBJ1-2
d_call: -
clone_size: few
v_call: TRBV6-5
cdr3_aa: CASSYTGGYGYTF
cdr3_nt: TGTGCCAGCAGTTACACGGGGGGGTATGGCTACACCTTC

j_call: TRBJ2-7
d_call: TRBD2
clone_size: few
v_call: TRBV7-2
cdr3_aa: CASSSRVGSGGAGEQYF
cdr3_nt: TGTGCCAGCAGCTCTCGCGTCGGTAGCGGGGGGGCCGGAGAGCAGTACTTC

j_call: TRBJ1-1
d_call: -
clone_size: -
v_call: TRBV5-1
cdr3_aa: CASSFTGTNTEAFF
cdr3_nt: TGCGCCAGCAGCTTTACAGGGACGAACACTGAAGCTTTCTTT

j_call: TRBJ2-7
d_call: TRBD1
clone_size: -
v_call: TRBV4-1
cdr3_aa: CASSQKITGGHPYEQYF
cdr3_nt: TGCGCCAGCAGCCAAAAGATCACAGGGGGGCACCCCTACGAGCAGTACTTC

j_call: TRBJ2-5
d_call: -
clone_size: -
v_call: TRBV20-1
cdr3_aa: CSARDLRAQYF
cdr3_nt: TGCAGTGCTAGAGATTTGCGGGCCCAGTACTTC

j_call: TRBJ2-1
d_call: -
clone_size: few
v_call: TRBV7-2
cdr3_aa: CASSLVAAYNEQFF
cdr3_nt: TGTGCCAGCAGCTTAGTGGCAGCTTACAATGAGCAGTTCTTC

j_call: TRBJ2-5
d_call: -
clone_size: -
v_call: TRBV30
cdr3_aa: CAWSVPGRETQYF
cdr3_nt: TGTGCCTGGAGTGTACCAGGGCGGGAGACCCAGTACTTC

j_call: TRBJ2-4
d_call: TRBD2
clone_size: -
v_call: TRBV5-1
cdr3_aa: CASRPSGANIQYF
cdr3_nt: TGCGCCAGCAGGCCTAGCGGAGCAAACATTCAGTACTTC

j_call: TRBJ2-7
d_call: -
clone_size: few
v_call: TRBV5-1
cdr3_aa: CASGSGGPTYEQYF
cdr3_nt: TGCGCCAGTGGAAGTGGGGGCCCCACTTACGAGCAGTACTTC

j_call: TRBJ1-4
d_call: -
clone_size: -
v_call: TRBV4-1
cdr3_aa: CASSQAGRATNEKLFF
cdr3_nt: TGCGCCAGCAGCCAGGCAGGGAGAGCAACTAATGAAAAACTGTTTTTT

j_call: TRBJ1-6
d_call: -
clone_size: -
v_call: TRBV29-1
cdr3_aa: CSTPVAGLRALHF
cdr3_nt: TGCAGCACCCCCGTGGCAGGCCTCAGGGCCCTCCACTTT

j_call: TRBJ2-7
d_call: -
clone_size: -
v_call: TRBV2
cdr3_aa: CASKAGVTYEQYF
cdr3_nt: TGTGCCAGCAAGGCAGGGGTGACCTACGAGCAGTACTTC

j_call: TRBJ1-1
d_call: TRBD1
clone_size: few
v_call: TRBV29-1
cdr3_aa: CSVERAGQKNTEAFF
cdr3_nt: TGCAGCGTTGAAAGGGCGGGACAGAAGAACACTGAAGCTTTCTTT

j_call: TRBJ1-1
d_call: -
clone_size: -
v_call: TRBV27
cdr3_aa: CASSPATTPLGRAFF
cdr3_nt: TGTGCCAGCAGTCCCGCAACGACACCTCTTGGAAGAGCTTTCTTT

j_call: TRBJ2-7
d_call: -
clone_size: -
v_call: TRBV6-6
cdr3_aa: CASKGPAGAPLDF
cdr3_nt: TGTGCCAGCAAGGGACCAGCCGGGGCCCCCTTGGACTTC

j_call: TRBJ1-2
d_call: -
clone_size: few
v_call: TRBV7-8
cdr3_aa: CASSLETADYGYTF
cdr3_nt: TGTGCCAGCAGCTTGGAAACAGCAGACTATGGCTACACCTTC

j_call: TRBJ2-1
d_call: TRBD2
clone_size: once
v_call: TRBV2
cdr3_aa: CAQHFGGGPLDEQFF
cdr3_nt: TGTGCCCAGCATTTCGGCGGGGGTCCTTTAGATGAGCAGTTCTTC

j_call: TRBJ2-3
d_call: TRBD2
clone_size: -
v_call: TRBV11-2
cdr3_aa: CASSLAGLGVRDTQYF
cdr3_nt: TGTGCCAGCAGCTTAGCGGGACTAGGGGTGCGGGATACGCAGTATTTT

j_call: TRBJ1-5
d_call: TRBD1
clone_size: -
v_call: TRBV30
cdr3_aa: CAWSPKGQGNQPQHF
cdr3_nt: TGTGCCTGGAGCCCTAAGGGACAGGGGAACCAGCCCCAGCATTTT

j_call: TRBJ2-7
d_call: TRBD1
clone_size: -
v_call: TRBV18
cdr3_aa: CASSSLGQGAREQYF
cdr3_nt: TGTGCCAGCTCATCCTTGGGACAGGGGGCCCGCGAGCAGTACTTC

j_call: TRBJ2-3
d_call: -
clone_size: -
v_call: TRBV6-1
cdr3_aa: CASSVSSGTDTQYF
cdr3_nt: TGTGCCAGCAGTGTAAGTAGCGGCACAGATACGCAGTATTTT

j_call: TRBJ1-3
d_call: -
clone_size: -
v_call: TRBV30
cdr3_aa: CAWSVGGLNFGNTIYF
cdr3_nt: TGTGCCTGGAGTGTAGGGGGGCTTAATTTCGGAAACACCATATATTTT

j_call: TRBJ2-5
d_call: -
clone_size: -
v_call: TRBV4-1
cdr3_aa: CASSQDPLQGGSRRTQYF
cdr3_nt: TGCGCCAGCAGCCAAGATCCCCTTCAGGGGGGATCAAGACGGACCCAGTACTTC

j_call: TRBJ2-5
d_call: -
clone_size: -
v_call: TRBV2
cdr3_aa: CASSEPGGPNLETQYF
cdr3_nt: TGTGCCAGCAGTGAACCGGGTGGACCCAACTTGGAGACCCAGTACTTC

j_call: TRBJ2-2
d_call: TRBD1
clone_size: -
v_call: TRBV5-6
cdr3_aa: CASSLVGTGSGELFF
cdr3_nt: TGTGCCAGCAGCTTGGTAGGGACAGGGTCCGGGGAGCTGTTTTTT

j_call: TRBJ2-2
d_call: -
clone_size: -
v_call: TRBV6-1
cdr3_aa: CASSVRTADTGELFF
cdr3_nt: TGTGCCAGCAGTGTCCGGACAGCTGACACCGGGGAGCTGTTTTTT

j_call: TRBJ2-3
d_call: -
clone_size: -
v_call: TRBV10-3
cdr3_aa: CATCTEGSSTDTQYF
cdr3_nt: TGTGCCACCTGCACGGAGGGATCTAGCACAGATACGCAGTATTTT

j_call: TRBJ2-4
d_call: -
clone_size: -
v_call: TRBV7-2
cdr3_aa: CASSSGQQGNIQYF
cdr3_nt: TGTGCCAGCAGCTCCGGACAGCAGGGGAACATTCAGTACTTC

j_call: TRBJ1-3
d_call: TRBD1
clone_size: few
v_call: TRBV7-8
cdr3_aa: CASSFQTGQRNTIYF
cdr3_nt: TGTGCCAGCAGCTTTCAGACAGGGCAAAGAAACACCATATATTTT

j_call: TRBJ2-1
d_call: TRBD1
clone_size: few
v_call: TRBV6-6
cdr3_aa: CASRGDRDYEQFF
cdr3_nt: TGTGCCAGCAGGGGGGACAGGGACTATGAGCAGTTCTTC

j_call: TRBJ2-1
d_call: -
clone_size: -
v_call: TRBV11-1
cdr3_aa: CASSLGTVISIDGRDEQFF
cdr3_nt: TGTGCCAGCAGCTTAGGGACAGTCATCTCCATTGATGGGAGGGATGAGCAGTTCTTC

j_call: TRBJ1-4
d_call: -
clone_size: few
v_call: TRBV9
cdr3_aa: CASSGRATNEKLFF
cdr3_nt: TGTGCCAGCAGCGGTCGAGCAACTAATGAAAAACTGTTTTTT

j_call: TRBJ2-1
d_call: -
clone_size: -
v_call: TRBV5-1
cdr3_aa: CASSLLPGSYNEQFF
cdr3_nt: TGCGCCAGCAGCTTGTTACCAGGCTCCTACAATGAGCAGTTCTTC

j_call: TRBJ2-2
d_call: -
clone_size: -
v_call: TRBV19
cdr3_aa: CASSIGMGTGELFF
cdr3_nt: TGTGCCAGTAGTATTGGGATGGGCACCGGGGAGCTGTTTTTT

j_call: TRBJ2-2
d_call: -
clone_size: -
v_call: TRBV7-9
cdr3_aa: CASSLPGDRELFF
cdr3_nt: TGTGCCAGCAGCTTACCCGGGGACAGGGAGCTGTTTTTT

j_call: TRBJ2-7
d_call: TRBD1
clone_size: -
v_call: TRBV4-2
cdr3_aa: CASSQVWDRRYEQYF
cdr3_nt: TGTGCCAGCAGCCAAGTATGGGACAGACGCTACGAGCAGTACTTC

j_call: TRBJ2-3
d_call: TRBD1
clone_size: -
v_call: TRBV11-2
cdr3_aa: CASSPTGPTDTQYF
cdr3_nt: TGTGCCAGCAGCCCGACAGGGCCGACAGATACGCAGTATTTT

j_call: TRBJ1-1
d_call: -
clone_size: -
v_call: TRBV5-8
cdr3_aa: CASPGDRSAFTEAFF
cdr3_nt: TGTGCCAGCCCGGGCGACAGATCAGCCTTCACTGAAGCTTTCTTT

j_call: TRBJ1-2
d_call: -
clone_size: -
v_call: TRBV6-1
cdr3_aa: CASSEAPLNLADYGYTF
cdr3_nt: TGTGCCAGCAGTGAAGCGCCGCTGAACCTGGCGGACTATGGCTACACCTTC